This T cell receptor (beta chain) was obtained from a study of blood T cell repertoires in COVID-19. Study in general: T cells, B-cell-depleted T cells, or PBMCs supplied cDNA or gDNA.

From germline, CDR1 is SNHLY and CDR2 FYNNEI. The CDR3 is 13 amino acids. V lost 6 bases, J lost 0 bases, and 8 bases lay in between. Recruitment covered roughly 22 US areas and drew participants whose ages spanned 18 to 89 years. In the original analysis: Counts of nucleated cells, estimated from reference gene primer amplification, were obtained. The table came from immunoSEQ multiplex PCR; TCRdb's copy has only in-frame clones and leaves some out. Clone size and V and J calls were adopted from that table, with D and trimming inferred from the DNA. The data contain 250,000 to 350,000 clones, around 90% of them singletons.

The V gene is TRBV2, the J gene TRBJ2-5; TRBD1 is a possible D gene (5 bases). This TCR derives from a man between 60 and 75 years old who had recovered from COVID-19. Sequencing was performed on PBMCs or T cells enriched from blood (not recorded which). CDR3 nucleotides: TGTGCCAGCAGAAGGGGCTACCAAGAGACCCAGTACTTC. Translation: CASRRGYQETQYF.